These T cell receptor beta chains were read from a single sample in a study of Ad26.COV2.S vaccination and SARS-CoV-2 variants. The table came from immunoSEQ multiplex PCR; TCRdb's copy has only in-frame clones and leaves some out. The sample lists approximately 410,000 clones; roughly 90% were seen once. The specimen was peripheral blood, collected in a trial of Ad26.COV2.S vaccine versus placebo. The receptors stem from a person between 18 and 65 years old who received the Ad26.COV2.S COVID-19 vaccine or a placebo. Both conserved end residues are part of each CDR3. Fields, in order: clone size, V gene, J gene, D gene, CDR3 DNA, CDR3 protein. D genes are given only for firm matches. Expanded clones are given a class, and other clones once, few, many or no size at all.

NA	TRBV28	TRBJ1-6	NA	TGTGCCAGCAGTTTAGCCAGGGATAATTCACCCCTCCACTTT	CASSLARDNSPLHF
NA	TRBV11-1	TRBJ1-2	TRBD1	TGTGCCAGCAGCCGAAGGACAGGGGGAAACGATGGCTACACCTTC	CASSRRTGGNDGYTF
NA	TRBV6-2/TRBV6-3	TRBJ2-2	NA	TGTGCCAGCAGTTACGATATAAGGGGGAACACCGGGGAGCTGTTTTTT	CASSYDIRGNTGELFF
NA	TRBV28	TRBJ1-2	NA	TGTGCCAGCAGTCCCTCAGCAAAGGGGTTTATGACGCTCTATGGCTACACCTTC	CASSPSAKGFMTLYGYTF
NA	TRBV3-1/TRBV3-2	TRBJ2-1	TRBD2	TGTGCCAGCAGCCAAGATCAGGTGGCGGGGGGGCCTCCCTACAATGAGCAGTTCTTC	CASSQDQVAGGPPYNEQFF
once	TRBV7-2	TRBJ2-3	NA	TGTGCCAGCAGCTTAGCACGGCCCACAGATACGCAGTATTTT	CASSLARPTDTQYF
NA	TRBV11-1	TRBJ2-7	NA	TGTGCCAGCAGTCCCTCCTCCAGGAGCTCCTACGAGCAGTACTTC	CASSPSSRSSYEQYF
NA	TRBV2	TRBJ2-2	NA	TGTGCCAGCAGTGAATGGGGGCAGGGGACCGGGGAGCTGTTTTTT	CASSEWGQGTGELFF
NA	TRBV7-2	TRBJ2-4	TRBD1	TGTGCCAGCAGCCATCAACAGGGGGCGCACATTCAGTACTTC	CASSHQQGAHIQYF
NA	TRBV27	TRBJ2-1	NA	TGTGCCAGCAGTTTAGGCAGGGGAGTACCCAATGAGCAGTTCTTC	CASSLGRGVPNEQFF
NA	TRBV6-2/TRBV6-3	TRBJ2-5	NA	TGTGCCAGCACTTACTCCGGGACTCTAGAGACCCAGTACTTC	CASTYSGTLETQYF
NA	TRBV19	TRBJ1-5	NA	TGTGCCAGTAGTCCAGGGAGGGGGGGGCTGGTTCAGCCCCAGCATTTT	CASSPGRGGLVQPQHF
NA	TRBV5-1	TRBJ1-1	NA	TGCGCCAGCAGCTTGTTCCATGACAGGTCGAACACTGAAGCTTTCTTT	CASSLFHDRSNTEAFF
NA	TRBV5-4	TRBJ2-7	NA	TGTGCCACCGGGACAAACTACGAGCAGTACTTC	CATGTNYEQYF
once	TRBV28	TRBJ2-3	NA	TGTGCCAGCAGTTACCGGACGATCACAGATACGCAGTATTTT	CASSYRTITDTQYF
NA	TRBV19	TRBJ1-6	NA	TGTGCCAGTAGCCCTTTGGGCTCCTATAATTCACCCCTCCACTTT	CASSPLGSYNSPLHF
NA	TRBV28	TRBJ2-7	NA	TGTGCCAGCCTGCCTTCACCTGCGTACGAGCAGTACTTC	CASLPSPAYEQYF
NA	TRBV7-9	TRBJ1-1	NA	TGTGCCAGCAGTTCACAGCTGAACACTGAAGCTTTCTTT	CASSSQLNTEAFF
NA	TRBV30	TRBJ2-3	NA	TGTGCCTGGAGTGTCCCCGGCACAGATACGCAGTATTTT	CAWSVPGTDTQYF
NA	TRBV14	TRBJ2-5	NA	TGTGCCAGCAGCCAAGGGGTGGCAGGGAGGCCCCAAGAGACCCAGTACTTC	CASSQGVAGRPQETQYF
NA	TRBV6-2/TRBV6-3	TRBJ2-2	NA	TGTGCCAGCAGTTACGCCCTGGACAGAAGTACCGGGGAGCTGTTTTTT	CASSYALDRSTGELFF
NA	TRBV3-1/TRBV3-2	TRBJ2-5	TRBD2	TGTGCCAGCAGCCGAAGACTAGCGGGGGAAGAGACCCAGTACTTC	CASSRRLAGEETQYF
NA	TRBV2	TRBJ2-7	TRBD1	TGTGCCAGCAATCTACAGGGGGGAAACTCCTACGAGCAGTACTTC	CASNLQGGNSYEQYF
NA	TRBV6-5	TRBJ2-7	NA	TGTGCCAGCAGTAATCAGGCGGCAGGCTCCTACGAGCAGTACTTC	CASSNQAAGSYEQYF
NA	TRBV12-3/TRBV12-4	TRBJ2-3	NA	TGTGCCAGCAGACCGGGCGGCCCAGATACGCAGTATTTT	CASRPGGPDTQYF
NA	TRBV18	TRBJ1-6	TRBD1	TGTGCCAGCTCATCTGACAGGGACAGTTTTTCACCCCTCCACTTT	CASSSDRDSFSPLHF
NA	TRBV28	TRBJ2-1	TRBD2	TGTGCCAGCAGTTTAGGGCGGGGGGGGACCTACAATGAGCAGTTCTTC	CASSLGRGGTYNEQFF
NA	TRBV5-4	TRBJ2-2	TRBD2	TGTGCCAGCAGCTTGACTAGCGGGGGTGGAGGGGAGCTGTTTTTT	CASSLTSGGGGELFF
NA	TRBV12-3/TRBV12-4	TRBJ1-2	NA	TGTGCCAGCATCCCGCAGCTGGGCTATGGCTACACCTTC	CASIPQLGYGYTF
NA	TRBV4-1	TRBJ2-1	NA	TGCGCCAGCAGCCAAGGTCGGGCACTAGCTACACGCAATGAGCAGTTCTTC	CASSQGRALATRNEQFF
NA	TRBV3-1/TRBV3-2	TRBJ2-3	NA	TGTGCCAGCAGCCAAGATACCTGGTTAGATACGCAGTATTTT	CASSQDTWLDTQYF
NA	TRBV28	TRBJ2-7	TRBD1	TGTGCCAGCAAAGACAGGGGGTCGGTGTCCGAGCAGTACTTC	CASKDRGSVSEQYF
once	TRBV7-3	TRBJ2-2	TRBD2	TGTGCCAGCAGCAGCTCCTCTAGCGGGGGGCCCGGGGAGCTGTTTTTT	CASSSSSSGGPGELFF
NA	TRBV4-3	TRBJ1-2	NA	TGCGCCAGCAGCCAAGATTATGGGGTAGGCTACACCTTC	CASSQDYGVGYTF
NA	TRBV9	TRBJ2-1	NA	TGTGCCAGCAGCGTTTCCGGGGGAGATCCAAGCTCCTACAATGAGCAGTTCTTC	CASSVSGGDPSSYNEQFF
NA	TRBV29-1	TRBJ1-1	NA	TGCAGCGTCGTCTCGGGGCGGGGGAACACTGAAGCTTTCTTT	CSVVSGRGNTEAFF
NA	TRBV19	TRBJ1-4	NA	TGTGCCAGTAGTATCGGTGGTAATGAAAAACTGTTTTTT	CASSIGGNEKLFF
NA	TRBV30	TRBJ1-4	TRBD1	TGTGCCTGGAGTCGATTGGGACAGGGAAGAAGCGTCAATGAAAAACTGTTTTTT	CAWSRLGQGRSVNEKLFF
NA	TRBV6-5	TRBJ1-2	NA	TGTGCCAGCAATCTTCTCCAGGGCTATGGCTACACCTTC	CASNLLQGYGYTF
NA	TRBV28	TRBJ2-1	NA	TGTGCCAGCAGTTTAGGGGGCAATGAGCAGTTCTTC	CASSLGGNEQFF
NA	TRBV19	TRBJ2-7	NA	TGTGCCAGTAGTAGAGGGGTTGGGTCCGAGCAGTACTTC	CASSRGVGSEQYF